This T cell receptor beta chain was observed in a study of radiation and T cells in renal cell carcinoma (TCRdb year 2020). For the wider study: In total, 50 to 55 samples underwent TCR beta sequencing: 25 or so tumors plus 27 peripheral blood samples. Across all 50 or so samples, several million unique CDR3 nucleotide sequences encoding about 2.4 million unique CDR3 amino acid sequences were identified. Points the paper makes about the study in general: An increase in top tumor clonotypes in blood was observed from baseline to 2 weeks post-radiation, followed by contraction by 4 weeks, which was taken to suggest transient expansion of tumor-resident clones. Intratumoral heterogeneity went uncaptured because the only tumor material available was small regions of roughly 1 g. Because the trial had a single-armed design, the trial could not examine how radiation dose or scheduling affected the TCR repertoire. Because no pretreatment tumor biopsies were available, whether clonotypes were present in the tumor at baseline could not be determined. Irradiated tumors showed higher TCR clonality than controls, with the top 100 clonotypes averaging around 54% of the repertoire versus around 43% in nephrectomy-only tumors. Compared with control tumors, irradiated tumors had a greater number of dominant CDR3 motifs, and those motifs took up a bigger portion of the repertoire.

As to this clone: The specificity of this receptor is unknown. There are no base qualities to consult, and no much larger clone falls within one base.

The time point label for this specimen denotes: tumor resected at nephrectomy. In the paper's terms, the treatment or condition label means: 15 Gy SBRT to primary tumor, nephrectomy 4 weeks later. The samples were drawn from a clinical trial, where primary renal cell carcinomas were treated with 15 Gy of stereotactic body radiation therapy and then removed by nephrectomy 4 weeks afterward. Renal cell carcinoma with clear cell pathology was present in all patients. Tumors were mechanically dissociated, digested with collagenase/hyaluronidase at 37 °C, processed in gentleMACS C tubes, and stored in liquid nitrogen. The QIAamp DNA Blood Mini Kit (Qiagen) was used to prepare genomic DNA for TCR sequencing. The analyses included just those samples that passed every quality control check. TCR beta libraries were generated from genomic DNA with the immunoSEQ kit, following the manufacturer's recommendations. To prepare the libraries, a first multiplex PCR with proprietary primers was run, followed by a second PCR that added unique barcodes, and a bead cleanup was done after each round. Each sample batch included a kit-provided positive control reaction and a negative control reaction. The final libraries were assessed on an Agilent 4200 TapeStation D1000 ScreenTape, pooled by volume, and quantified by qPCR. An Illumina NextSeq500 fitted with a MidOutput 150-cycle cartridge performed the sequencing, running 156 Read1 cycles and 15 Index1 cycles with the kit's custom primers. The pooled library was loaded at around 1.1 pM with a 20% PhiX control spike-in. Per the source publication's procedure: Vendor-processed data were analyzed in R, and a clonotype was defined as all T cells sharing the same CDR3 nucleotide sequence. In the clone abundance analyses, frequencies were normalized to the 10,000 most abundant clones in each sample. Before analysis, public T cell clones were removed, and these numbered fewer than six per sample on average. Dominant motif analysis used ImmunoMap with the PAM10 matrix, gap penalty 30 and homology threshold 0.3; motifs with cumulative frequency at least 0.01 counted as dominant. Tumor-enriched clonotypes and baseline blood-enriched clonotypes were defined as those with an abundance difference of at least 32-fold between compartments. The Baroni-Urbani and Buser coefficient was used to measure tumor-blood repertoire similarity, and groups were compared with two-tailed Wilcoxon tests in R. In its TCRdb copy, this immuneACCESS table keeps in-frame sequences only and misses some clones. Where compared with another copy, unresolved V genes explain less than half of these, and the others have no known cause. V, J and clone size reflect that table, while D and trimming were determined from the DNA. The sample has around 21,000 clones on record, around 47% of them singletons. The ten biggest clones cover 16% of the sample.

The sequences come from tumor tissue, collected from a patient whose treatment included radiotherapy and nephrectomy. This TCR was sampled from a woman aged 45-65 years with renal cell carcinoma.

The DNA sequence reads TGCGCCAGCAGCCAAGAAGGCCCGAGTCAGGATGAAGCTTTCTTT. Its amino acids are CASSQEGPSQDEAFF. The chain was built from TRBV4-3 and TRBJ1-1, with no confident D gene call. The V and J ends are trimmed by 0 bases and 7 bases, leaving 15 bases between them. CDR3 length: 15 amino acids, cysteine to phenylalanine. Only the CDR3 region is kept as DNA, spanning 45 bases read in frame from base 1. The germline V gene encodes CDR1 LGHNA and CDR2 YSLEER.